A selection of T cell receptor beta chains follows, all from one sample in a study of blood T cells in healthy people across ages. TCRdb itself ran the 5' RACE reads through MiXCR, one entry per CDR3 protein. This sample has 1.6 million or so distinct CDR3 sequences, with 34% found just once. Sequencing was carried out using blood. Receptors originate from a woman younger than 45 in good health. The CDR3 runs from the conserved cysteine through the conserved F or W. D genes are given only for firm matches. Clone size is not always given. Where it is, it says once, few, many or a class for expanded clones.

v_gene	j_gene	d_gene	abundance	CDR3nt	CDR3aa
TRBV20-1	TRBJ2-3	-	-	TGCAGTGCTAGGGTTGGTCGAGGGAGCACAGATACGCAGTATTTT	CSARVGRGSTDTQYF
TRBV6-4	TRBJ2-1	TRBD2	few	TGTGCCAGCAGTGACTCTATAGGGGCTAGCGGGAGACCTTCCTACAATGAGCAGTTCTTC	CASSDSIGASGRPSYNEQFF
TRBV30	TRBJ1-2	TRBD1	-	TGTGCCTGGATCACGGGTGGGGACAGGGGGCGACGTGGCTACACCTTC	CAWITGGDRGRRGYTF
TRBV5-1	TRBJ1-2	-	-	TGCGCCAGCAGCCAGACGGACACCTATGGCTACACCTTC	CASSQTDTYGYTF
TRBV29-1	TRBJ1-1	-	few	TGCAGCGCTAAGGACACGAACACTGAAGCTTTCTTT	CSAKDTNTEAFF
TRBV7-6	TRBJ2-2	-	few	TGTGCCAGCAGCTTAGGGTCCAGCACCGGGGAGCTGTTTTTT	CASSLGSSTGELFF
TRBV5-1	TRBJ1-5	-	few	TGCGCCAGCAGCCCGGGTTTCCCTGGCGGCCAAAGGGATCAGCCCCAGCATTTT	CASSPGFPGGQRDQPQHF
TRBV12-3/TRBV12-4	TRBJ1-2	-	few	TGTGCCAGCACCGAATCCCTGACGGGCTATGGCTACACCTTC	CASTESLTGYGYTF
TRBV9	TRBJ2-7	-	-	TGTGCCAGCAGCGGTATTGGACAGAACTACGAGCAGTACTTC	CASSGIGQNYEQYF
TRBV28	TRBJ1-2	-	-	TGTGCCAGCAATATTAGATCGGACTATGGCTACACCTTC	CASNIRSDYGYTF
TRBV3-1	TRBJ1-1	-	-	TGTGCCAGCAGTCTGTTCATAGGGAACACTGAAGCTTTCTTT	CASSLFIGNTEAFF
TRBV5-1	TRBJ2-7	TRBD1	-	TGCGCCAGCAGCGTGGGCTTCCCCGGGACAGGAAACTACGAGCAGTACTTC	CASSVGFPGTGNYEQYF
TRBV29-1	TRBJ2-5	-	many	TGCAGCGTGGCCGAAGGGGAGACCCAGTACTTC	CSVAEGETQYF
TRBV6-1	TRBJ1-2	-	-	TGTGCCAGCAGTGACCCCAGGGGATATGGCTACACCTTC	CASSDPRGYGYTF
TRBV6-5	TRBJ2-3	TRBD2	few	TGTGCCAGCAGTTATGCGGGGGGGGCAACAGATACGCAGTATTTT	CASSYAGGATDTQYF
TRBV15	TRBJ2-5	-	-	TGTGCCACCAGCAGGCTCTTCGGAGGGGACGAGACCCAGTACTTC	CATSRLFGGDETQYF
TRBV4-1	TRBJ2-3	-	many	TGCGCCAGCAGCCAAGAGTGGGGAGGTACAGATACGCAGTATTTT	CASSQEWGGTDTQYF
TRBV6-2/TRBV6-3	TRBJ1-6	-	-	TGTGCCAGCAGACCCGGACAGTGGATGAATTCACCCCTCCACTTT	CASRPGQWMNSPLHF
TRBV20-1	TRBJ2-7	-	-	TGCAGTGCTAGGTCCTTTTTTGGGAGGGGGATTTCCTACGAGCAGTACTTC	CSARSFFGRGISYEQYF
TRBV10-1	TRBJ2-2	TRBD2	-	TGCGCCAGCAGTGAGAGGCTAGCGGCCACCGGGGAGCTGTTTTTT	CASSERLAATGELFF
TRBV20-1	TRBJ2-1	TRBD2	-	TGCAGTGCTGCGTCTAGCGGGGGGGCAAACAATGAGCAGTTCTTC	CSAASSGGANNEQFF
TRBV6-6	TRBJ2-1	-	few	TGTGCCAGCGGGACACTAGCGTACGGCGATGAGCAGTTCTTC	CASGTLAYGDEQFF
TRBV12-3/TRBV12-4	TRBJ1-2	-	-	TGTGCCAGCAGTTCTGGGGTTCTCCCTAACTATGGCCACACCTTC	CASSSGVLPNYGHTF
TRBV20-1	TRBJ1-1	-	-	TGCAGTGCTAGCACAGGGAGGGGGAACACTGAAGCTTTCTTT	CSASTGRGNTEAFF
TRBV12-3/TRBV12-4	TRBJ2-7	-	many	TGTGCCAGCAGCACGACCCCTGGGACCTACGAGCAGTACTTC	CASSTTPGTYEQYF